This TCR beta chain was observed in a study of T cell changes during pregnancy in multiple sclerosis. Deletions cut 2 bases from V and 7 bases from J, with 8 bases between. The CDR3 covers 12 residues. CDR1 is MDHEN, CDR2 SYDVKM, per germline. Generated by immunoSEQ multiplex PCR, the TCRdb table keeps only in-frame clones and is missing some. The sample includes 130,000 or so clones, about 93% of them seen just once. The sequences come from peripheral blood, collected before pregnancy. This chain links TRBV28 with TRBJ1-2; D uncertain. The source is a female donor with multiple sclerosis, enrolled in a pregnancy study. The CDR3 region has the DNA TGTGCCAGCAGTTTAGCAGGAGGTGGCTACACCTTC. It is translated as CASSLAGGGYTF.